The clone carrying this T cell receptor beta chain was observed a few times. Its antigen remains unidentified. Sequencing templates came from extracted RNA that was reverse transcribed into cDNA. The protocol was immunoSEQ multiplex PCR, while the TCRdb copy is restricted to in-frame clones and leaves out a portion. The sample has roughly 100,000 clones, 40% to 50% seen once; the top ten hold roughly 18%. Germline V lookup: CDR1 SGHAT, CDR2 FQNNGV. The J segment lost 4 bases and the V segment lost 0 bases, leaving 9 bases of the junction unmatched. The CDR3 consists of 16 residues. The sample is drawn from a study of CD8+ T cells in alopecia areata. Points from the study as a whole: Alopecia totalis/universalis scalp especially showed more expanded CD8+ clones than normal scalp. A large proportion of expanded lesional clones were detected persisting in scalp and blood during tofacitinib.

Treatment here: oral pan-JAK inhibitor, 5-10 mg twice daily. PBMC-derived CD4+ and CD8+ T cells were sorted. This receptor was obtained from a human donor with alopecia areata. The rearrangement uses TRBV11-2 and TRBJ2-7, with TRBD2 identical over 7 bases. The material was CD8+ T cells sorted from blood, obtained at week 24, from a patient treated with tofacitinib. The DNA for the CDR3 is TGTGCCAGCAGCTTAGATTCCCCGGGAGGCTCGTACGAGCAGTACTTC. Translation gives CASSLDSPGGSYEQYF.